Each of the 20 T cell receptor beta chains below was sequenced from the same sample in a study of shared clonotypes between healthy human individuals. Assay used: immunoSEQ multiplex PCR; TCRdb lists only in-frame clones, some missing. In the table there are roughly 480,000 clones, 70% to 80% of which are singletons. The sequenced sample was PBMCs. The receptors stem from a woman aged 40-49 years in good health. Some clones in this sample may be carry-over from other donors' samples.

V usage is TRBV2 and J usage is TRBJ2-7; TRBD2 might be the D (6 bases). The V and J ends lost 8 bases and 4 bases respectively, with 15 bases between them. CDR3 length: 13 amino acids. The germline CDR1 and CDR2 sequences are SNHLY and FYNNEI. CDR3 region: CASRPGVLYEQYF. The CDR3 DNA is TGTGCCAGCCGCCCGGGGGTATTGTACGAGCAGTACTTC.

The chain recombines TRBV29-1 with TRBJ1-4, with 11 positions matching TRBD1. The CDR3 contains 14 residues. Germline V gene lookup returns CDR1 SQVTM and CDR2 ANQGSEA. V was pared by 7 bases and J by 6 bases, with 7 bases of the junction left unmatched. The CDR3 protein is CSAKGTGGDEKLFF. CDR3 nucleotide sequence: TGCAGCGCCAAGGGGACAGGGGGTGATGAAAAACTGTTTTTT.

V usage is TRBV30 and J usage is TRBJ1-3; D is unresolved. Per germline, CDR1 GTSNPN and CDR2 SVGIG (reference sequence). This CDR3 is 14 amino acids long. V shed 0 bases and J shed 0 bases, with 6 bases lying between them. The CDR3: CAWSVSYSGNTIYF. CDR3 in DNA: TGTGCCTGGAGTGTGAGCTACTCTGGAAACACCATATATTTT.

V gene TRBV4-1 combines with J gene TRBJ2-5; no firm D call. Trimming removed 1 base from V and 2 bases from J, with 11 bases in between. The CDR3 is 15 residues long. Germline values: CDR1 MGHRA, CDR2 YSYEKL. In nucleotides, the CDR3 is TGCGCCAGCAGCCAAGGAATTCAAGTACAAGAGACCCAGTACTTC. Protein: CASSQGIQVQETQYF.

This clone was observed a few times. The J gene is TRBJ2-2, the V gene TRBV5-4; no clear D gene. The CDR3 runs 16 residues. Trimming removed 4 bases at V and 0 bases at J, with 13 bases between. Germline CDR1 and CDR2: SGHNT and YYREEE (reference sequence). The CDR3 nucleotides are TGTGCCAGCAGCCCAAGTTCAGCGTCGAACACCGGGGAGCTGTTTTTT. It codes for CASSPSSASNTGELFF.

A single count supports this clone. The V call is TRBV29-1, the J call TRBJ2-1; a possible D gene is TRBD2 (6 bases). CDR1 is SQVTM and CDR2 is ANQGSEA in the germline V gene. Trimming left V 2 bases short and J 9 bases short, with 20 bases between. This CDR3 is built from 15 residues. The CDR3 region is CSVESGEEFRGEQFF. CDR3 in DNA: TGCAGCGTTGAATCGGGAGAAGAGTTTCGGGGTGAGCAGTTCTTC.

This clone was detected ten times or more. The chain is built from TRBV4-2 and TRBJ2-5, with 9 bases lining up with TRBD2. Germline lookup yields CDR1 LGHNA and CDR2 YNFKEQ. This CDR3 has 15 amino acids. Germline trimming cut 1 base from V and 4 bases from J; bases unmatched to any gene: 4. CDR3 DNA: TGTGCCAGCAGCCAAGTCAGCGGGAGGACAGAGACCCAGTACTTC. It specifies CASSQVSGRTETQYF.

This clone occurred once. This rearrangement joins TRBV6-1 to TRBJ2-4; D unresolved. Trimming shortened V by 6 bases and J by 6 bases, and 18 bases separated the two germline ends. This CDR3 has 15 amino acids. Germline V gives CDR1 MNHNS, CDR2 SASEGT. For the CDR3, the DNA is TGTGCCAGCAGCCTCAATAGGCAGCATACAAACATTCAGTACTTC. This encodes CASSLNRQHTNIQYF.

J is TRBJ1-4 and V is TRBV18; D is unclear. V lost 3 bases and J 3 bases, leaving 11 bases between the germline ends. Germline CDR1 and CDR2: KGHSH and LQKENI. The CDR3 is 15 residues long. The CDR3, as DNA: TGTGCCAGCTCACCGGCGGTAGAACCTAATGAAAAACTGTTTTTT. Translation gives CASSPAVEPNEKLFF.

CDR3 nucleotide sequence: TGTGCCAGCAGCCAACAGGACACCGGGGAGCTGTTTTTT. Protein: CASSQQDTGELFF. The V and J genes are TRBV11-2 and TRBJ2-2, with a tentative D call TRBD1 (5 bases). Germline V gives CDR1 SGHAT, CDR2 FQNNGV. The CDR3 has 13 amino acids. Trimming removed 5 bases from V and 3 bases from J, with 7 bases in between.

This clone appeared a single time. V and J are TRBV7-9 and TRBJ2-5, with TRBD2 matching 10 bases. The CDR3 sequence is 17 residues long. Trimming cost V 1 base and J 3 bases; bases outside gene matches: 8. Germline values: CDR1 SEHNR, CDR2 FQNEAQ (reference sequence). CDR3 in DNA: TGTGCCAGCAGCTTAGGTGCTAGCGGGAGTTGGGAAGAGACCCAGTACTTC. Protein product: CASSLGASGSWEETQYF.

The chain carries TRBV6-5 and TRBJ1-3; 7 bases are shared with TRBD1. This CDR3 is 16 amino acids long. Germline trimming cut 0 bases from V and 7 bases from J; bases unmatched to any gene: 9. Germline values: CDR1 MNHEY, CDR2 SVGAGI. CDR3 sequence reads: CASSYSVVGTANTIYF. The CDR3 region has the DNA TGTGCCAGCAGTTACTCCGTTGTCGGGACAGCGAACACCATATATTTT.

The chain combines TRBV10-3 with TRBJ2-5; TRBD1 agrees at 7 bases. The V gene end was trimmed by 4 bases and the J gene end by 1 base; junction bases not matched to a gene: 6. CDR3 size: 15 residues. Per germline, CDR1 ENHRY and CDR2 SYGVKD. CDR3 in DNA: TGTGCCATCAGTGCCTCCGGGACAGCCCAAGAGACCCAGTACTTC. It codes for CAISASGTAQETQYF.

The chain joins TRBV15 to TRBJ2-7, with D maybe TRBD1 (6 bases). The ends were cut back, 1 base at V and 5 bases at J, with 18 bases in the middle. Germline lookup yields CDR1 LNHNV and CDR2 YYDKDF (reference sequence). The CDR3 has 16 residues. The CDR3 DNA sequence: TGTGCCACCAGCAGAGGAGGGGGTGCCTTGTCCCACGAGCAGTACTTC. Protein: CATSRGGGALSHEQYF.

This clone has only one observation. Germline is not matched at one junction end, which may reflect a read error. The sample contains more than one DNA sequence encoding this CDR3. The rearrangement uses TRBV13 and TRBJ2-7; 7 nucleotides align to TRBD1. From germline, CDR1 is PRHDT and CDR2 FYEKMQ (reference sequence). The CDR3 runs to 13 residues. The DNA of the CDR3 is TGTGCCAGCAGCGTAGGACAGGCCTACGAGCAATACTTC. This sequence encodes CASSVGQAYEQYF.

The chain couples TRBV7-9 to TRBJ1-2; possible D gene TRBD1, 5 bases. From germline, CDR1 is SEHNR and CDR2 FQNEAQ (reference sequence). The CDR3 spans 14 residues. Trimming stripped 1 base from V and 5 bases from J, with 11 bases between. DNA for the CDR3: TGTGCCAGCAGCTTAGGGGGGATTTGGTATGGCTACACCTTC. It translates to CASSLGGIWYGYTF.

V gene TRBV19 combines with J gene TRBJ1-5; 7 nucleotides line up with TRBD1. In germline, CDR1 is LNHDA, CDR2 SQIVND (reference sequence). This CDR3 region has 15 residues. V gave up 6 bases and J gave up 5 bases; unmatched junction bases: 10. In DNA, the CDR3 is TGTGCCAGTAGAGTAGGGGGCCGTCCCGATCAGCCCCAGCATTTT. Amino acids: CASRVGGRPDQPQHF.

This chain joins TRBV5-6 and TRBJ2-3, with unresolved D. CDR3 size: 15 residues. Germline V gene sequence: CDR1 SGHDT, CDR2 YYEEEE. V was pared by 1 base and J by 2 bases, with 11 bases between. CDR3 sequence (DNA): TGTGCCAGCAGCTTGAAAACTTTCACCACAGATACGCAGTATTTT. Protein: CASSLKTFTTDTQYF.

This CDR3 reads CASSSRPVQETQYF. The CDR3 coding sequence is TGTGCCAGCAGCTCCCGACCGGTCCAAGAGACCCAGTACTTC. The chain combines TRBV7-8 with TRBJ2-5; D remains unclear. CDR1 is SGHVS and CDR2 is FQNEAQ in the germline V gene. The CDR3 length is 14 residues. Trimming took off 4 bases at V and 1 base at J, with 10 bases between the two ends.

The CDR3 DNA is TGTGCCAGCAGCTTACCTAGCGGGAGGGGGGTGGAGGAGCAGTACTTC. Translation: CASSLPSGRGVEEQYF. The rearrangement uses TRBV7-9 and TRBJ2-7, with 12 bases that match TRBD2. Germline CDR1 reads SEHNR; CDR2 reads FQNEAQ (reference sequence). The length of the CDR3 is 16 residues. V lost 2 bases to trimming and J lost 7 bases; unmatched junction nucleotides: 9.